This T cell receptor beta chain is drawn from a study of neurological immune-mediated disorders. This clonotype was recorded many times. The CDR3 loop spans 14 amino acids. With 5 bases removed from V and 0 bases from J, the gap between germline ends came to 11 bases. Germline CDR1 reads MNHEY; CDR2 reads SVGAGI. TCRdb reanalysed the 5' RACE reads using MiXCR and keeps one entry per CDR3 protein. Of about 30,000 distinct CDR3 sequences detected, around 15% appear once; the ten largest clones hold 25% to 35%. The chain combines TRBV6-5 with TRBJ2-7; tentatively, D is TRBD1 (5 bases). The TCR sequence derives from an older man in good health. What was sequenced was PBMCs. Here the CDR3 DNA reads TGTGCCAGCAGTCCCACAGGTGGCTCCTACGAGCAGTACTTC. It yields the protein CASSPTGGSYEQYF.